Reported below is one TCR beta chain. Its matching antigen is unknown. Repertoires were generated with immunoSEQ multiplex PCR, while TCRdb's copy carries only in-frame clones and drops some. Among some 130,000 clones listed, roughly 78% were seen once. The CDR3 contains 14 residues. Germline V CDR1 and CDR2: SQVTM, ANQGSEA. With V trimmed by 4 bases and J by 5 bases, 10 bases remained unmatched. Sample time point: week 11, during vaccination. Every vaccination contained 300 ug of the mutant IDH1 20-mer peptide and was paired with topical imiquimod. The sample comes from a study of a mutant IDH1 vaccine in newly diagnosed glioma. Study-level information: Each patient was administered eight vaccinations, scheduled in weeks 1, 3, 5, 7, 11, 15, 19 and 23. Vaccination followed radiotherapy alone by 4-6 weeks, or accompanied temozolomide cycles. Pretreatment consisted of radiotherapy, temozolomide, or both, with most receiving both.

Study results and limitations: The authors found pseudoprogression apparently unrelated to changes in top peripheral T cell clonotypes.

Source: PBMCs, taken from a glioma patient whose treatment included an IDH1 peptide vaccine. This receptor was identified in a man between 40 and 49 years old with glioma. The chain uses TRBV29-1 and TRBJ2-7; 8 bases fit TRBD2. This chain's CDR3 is CSVAVRGASHEQYF. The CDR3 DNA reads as TGCAGCGTTGCCGTGCGGGGGGCTTCCCACGAGCAGTACTTC.